Detailed here is one T cell receptor (beta chain). Its antigen is unidentified. Carrying UMI labels, the TRB cDNA libraries were prepared through 5' RACE. TCRdb reanalyzed the 5' RACE reads, giving one entry per CDR3 protein sequence and no DNA. This sample's clone table lists about 98,000 distinct CDR3 sequences. The V gene's germline CDR1 is MGHDK and CDR2 SYGVNS. The CDR3 sequence is 14 residues long. This sample is drawn from a study of CXCR3-negative and CXCR3-positive naive CD8 T cells. Study results and caveats: CXCR3-positive naive cells had more hydrophobic TRB CDR3s than CXCR3-negative naive cells.

The chain couples TRBV25-1 to TRBJ2-7; TCRdb's D call, TRBD1, is unchecked because there is no DNA. Material: naive CXCR3+ CD8+ T cells from blood. This sample's subset: CD45RO-CCR7+CD27+CD95- naive CD8+ T cells expressing CXCR3 (TNR3+). The clonotype originates from a human donor in good health. Some clones in this sample may be carry-over from other donors' samples. CDR3 region: CASSESGTDYEQYF.